This TCR beta chain was recorded in a study of PD-1 blockade in classical Hodgkin lymphoma. Looking at the study overall: Nivolumab was given intravenously to patients at 3 mg/kg every 2 weeks.

Study conclusions and caveats: The CD4+ diversity rise by C4D1 was clearest in complete responders.

A remark on this clone: Its antigen is unidentified.

The time point is: cycle 4 day 1 (C4D1), after 6 weeks of nivolumab. Autologous stem cell transplantation was followed by relapse in every patient, and brentuximab vedotin exposure varied. The CDR3 loop spans 11 amino acids. Some clones are missing from TCRdb's copy, which holds only in-frame ones; the method was immunoSEQ multiplex PCR. The sample has about 44,000 clones; 60% to 75% are singletons. V is TRBV21-1 and J is TRBJ2-7; TRBD1 reflects the table's D call only, with no check against the DNA. TRBV21-1 is reported as a pseudogene. The clonotype was recovered from a human donor with classical Hodgkin lymphoma. This material consisted of peripheral blood mononuclear cells (PBMCs), taken before the fourth cycle of nivolumab. CDR3 DNA: TGTGCCAGCAGCAGACAATACGAGCAGTACTTC. Its translation is CASSRQYEQYF.